A selection of T cell receptor beta chains follows, all from one sample in a study of siplizumab effects on memory and regulatory T cells. Only in-frame clones appear in the TCRdb table, and some are missing; sequencing was by immunoSEQ multiplex PCR. Altogether more than 75,000 clones are present, 95% to 97% being singletons, with the ten largest covering 0.025% to 0.035%. Sequencing was performed on naive CD4+ T cells sorted from blood. The source of these receptors is a human donor in good health. Each CDR3 is given with its conserved first and last residue. Fields, in order: V gene, J gene, CDR3 protein.

>TRBV6-6|TRBJ2-3
CASSRWLDTQYF
>TRBV6-5|TRBJ1-3
CASSYWGTGNTIYF
>TRBV7-2|TRBJ2-5
CASSLTLRSGGAVETQYF
>TRBV19|TRBJ2-1
CASNSVAGGPMTQFF
>TRBV6-1|TRBJ1-2
CASDPRTGAPYGYTF
>TRBV7-2|TRBJ2-7
CASSGGTGRIEQYF
>TRBV7-3|TRBJ2-5
CASSLTGGTQYF
>TRBV19|TRBJ1-5
CASKSQVGLGNQPQHF
>TRBV4-1|TRBJ2-5
CASSQDVGGGQETQYF
>TRBV6-5|TRBJ1-1
CASSSTGGLNTEAFF
>TRBV19|TRBJ1-5
CASTTQGQSNQPQHF
>TRBV7-9|TRBJ1-6
CASSLATGGYYNSPLHF
>TRBV5-1|TRBJ2-7
CASSLDPGGGRNEQYF
>TRBV5-4|TRBJ1-6
CASSSPGTVNSPLHF
>TRBV9|TRBJ2-7
CASSVGGHFSYEQYF
>TRBV5-6|TRBJ1-5
CASSSDDRAPSNQPQHF
>TRBV4-2|TRBJ2-7
CASSPRGGPYEQYF
>TRBV12-5|TRBJ2-3
CASGSDQTDTQYF
>TRBV11-2|TRBJ2-3
CASSLGSDTQYF
>TRBV7-3|TRBJ2-2
CASSYVAGATTGELFF
>TRBV7-2|TRBJ1-4
CASSLTGNNEKLFF
>TRBV11-2|TRBJ2-5
CASSSRGGVETQYF
>TRBV16|TRBJ1-2
CASSWGGNYGYTF
>TRBV10-3|TRBJ2-7
CAIVRDRGYEQYF
>TRBV29-1|TRBJ2-7
CSVSVGGADEQYF
>TRBV9|TRBJ1-1
CASSVLGDTEAFF
>TRBV6-6|TRBJ2-7
CASSYGDRGSYEQYF
>TRBV10-1|TRBJ1-1
CASRLEVGIGEAFF
>TRBV6-5|TRBJ1-6
CAGRWTETPLHF
>TRBV23-1|TRBJ2-1
CASSPGSNEQFF
>TRBV2|TRBJ1-2
CASSAETGHGYTF
>TRBV6-4|TRBJ1-1
CAELREQGPNTEAFF
>TRBV21-1|TRBJ2-7
CASSKAPSNEQYF
>TRBV6-5|TRBJ2-7
CASSPPGAHEQYF
>TRBV15|TRBJ1-5
CATSRAGARQPQHF
>TRBV10-3|TRBJ1-2
CAISSQEGGYTF